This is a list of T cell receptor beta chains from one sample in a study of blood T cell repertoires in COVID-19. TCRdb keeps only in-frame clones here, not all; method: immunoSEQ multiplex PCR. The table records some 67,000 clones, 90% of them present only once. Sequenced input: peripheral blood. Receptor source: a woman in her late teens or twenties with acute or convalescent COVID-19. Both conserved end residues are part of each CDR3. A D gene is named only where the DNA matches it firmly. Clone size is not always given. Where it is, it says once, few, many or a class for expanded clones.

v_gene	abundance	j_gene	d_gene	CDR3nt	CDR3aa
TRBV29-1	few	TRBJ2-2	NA	TGCAGCGTTCTCGGGGGAACGAACACCGGGGAGCTGTTTTTT	CSVLGGTNTGELFF
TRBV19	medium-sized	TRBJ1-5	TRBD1	TGTGCCAGTAGCAATACAGGGGGGGGCAATCAGCCCCAGCATTTT	CASSNTGGGNQPQHF
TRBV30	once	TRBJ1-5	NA	TGTGCCTGGAGTAACGGTTTCAATCAGCCCCAGCATTTT	CAWSNGFNQPQHF
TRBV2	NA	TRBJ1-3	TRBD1	TGTGCCAGCAGGAACACAGGGGGTTCTGGAAACACCATATATTTT	CASRNTGGSGNTIYF
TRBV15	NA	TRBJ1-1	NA	TGTGCCACCAGCAGAGATAGGACTCCCAGTGGGGCTTTCTTT	CATSRDRTPSGAFF
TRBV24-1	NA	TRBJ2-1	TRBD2	TGTGCCACCAGTGATTCTGGCGGGAGGGCAAATGAGCAGTTCTTC	CATSDSGGRANEQFF
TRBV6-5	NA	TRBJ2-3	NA	TGTGCCAGCAGTTATGCGAATAGAGGCACAGATACGCAGTATTTT	CASSYANRGTDTQYF
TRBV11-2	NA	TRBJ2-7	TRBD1	TGTGCCAGCAGCTTAGGGACAGGGGCTTCCTACGAGCAGTACTTC	CASSLGTGASYEQYF
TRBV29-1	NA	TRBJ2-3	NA	TGCAGCGTTGTGGACTATACTACAGATACGCAGTATTTT	CSVVDYTTDTQYF
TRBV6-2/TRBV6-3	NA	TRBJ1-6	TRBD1	TGTGCCAGCAGTTCATTCGAGACAGGGTTCGGCAATTCACCCCTCCACTTT	CASSSFETGFGNSPLHF
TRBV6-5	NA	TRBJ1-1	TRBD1	TGTGCCAGCAGGGACGGACAGGGGTACACTGAAGCTTTCTTT	CASRDGQGYTEAFF
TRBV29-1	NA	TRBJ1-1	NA	TGCAGCGTTCAAGGGTCAGGGAACACTGAAGCTTTCTTT	CSVQGSGNTEAFF
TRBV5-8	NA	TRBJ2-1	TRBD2	TGTGCCAGCAGCTTGAGAACTAGCGGTTACAATGAGCAGTTCTTC	CASSLRTSGYNEQFF
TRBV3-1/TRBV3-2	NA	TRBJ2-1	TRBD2	TGTGCCAGCAGCCAATACCTTCTAGCGGGGGGGCGGTACAATGAGCAGTTCTTC	CASSQYLLAGGRYNEQFF
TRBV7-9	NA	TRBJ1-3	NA	TGTGCCAGCAGCTTGCCGTCCGGGGGAGTCGTCTCTGGAAACACCATATATTTT	CASSLPSGGVVSGNTIYF
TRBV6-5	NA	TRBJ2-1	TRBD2	TGTGCCAGCAGAACTTCTTCGGGACTAGCGGGAGGACAGTTCTTC	CASRTSSGLAGGQFF
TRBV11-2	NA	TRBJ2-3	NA	TGTGCCAGCAGCGCGTACGCACCCACAGATACGCAGTATTTT	CASSAYAPTDTQYF
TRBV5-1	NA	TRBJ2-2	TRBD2	TGCGCCAGCAGCCCAGCGGGAGATATCGGGGAGCTGTTTTTT	CASSPAGDIGELFF
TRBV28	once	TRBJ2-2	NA	TGTGCCAGCAAGTTGCTAGCCACCGGGGAGCTGTTTTTT	CASKLLATGELFF
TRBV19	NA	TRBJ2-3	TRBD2	TGTGCCAGTAGTATAAGTTCTGGCGGGGGGGCAGATACGCAGTATTTT	CASSISSGGGADTQYF
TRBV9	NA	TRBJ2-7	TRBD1	TGTGCCAGCAGCCCGGGACAGGGTAACTACGAGCAGTACTTC	CASSPGQGNYEQYF
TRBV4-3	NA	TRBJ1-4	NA	TGCGCCAGCAGCCAGCGGCGGAATGAAAAACTGTTTTTT	CASSQRRNEKLFF
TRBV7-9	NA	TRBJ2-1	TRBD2	TGTGCCAGCAGCGGGAGACTAGCGGTCTACAATGAGCAGTTCTTC	CASSGRLAVYNEQFF
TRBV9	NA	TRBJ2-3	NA	TGTGCCAGCAGCGAGGGGCCCACTTCAGATACGCAGTATTTT	CASSEGPTSDTQYF
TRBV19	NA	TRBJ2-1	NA	TGTGCCAGTAGTATAGTACGGAATGAGCAGTTCTTC	CASSIVRNEQFF
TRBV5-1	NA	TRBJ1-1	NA	TGCGCCAGCAGCTTGGCGGGTAACTTCAACACTGAAGCTTTCTTT	CASSLAGNFNTEAFF
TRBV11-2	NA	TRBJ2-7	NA	TGTGCCAGCAGCTTTCAGGGGTACGAGCAGTACTTC	CASSFQGYEQYF
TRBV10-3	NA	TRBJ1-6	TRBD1	TGTGCCATCAGTGACTCAGGACAGGGGTATTCACCCCTCCACTTT	CAISDSGQGYSPLHF
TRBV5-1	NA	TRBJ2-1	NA	TGCGCCAGCAGCTCCGTAGCGGCGGCCAATGAGCAGTTCTTC	CASSSVAAANEQFF
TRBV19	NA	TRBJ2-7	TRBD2	TGTGCCAGTAGTACGACTAGCGGGGGGACCTACGAGCAGTACTTC	CASSTTSGGTYEQYF
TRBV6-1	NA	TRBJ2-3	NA	TGTGCCAGCAGTGATACAGGCACAGATACGCAGTATTTT	CASSDTGTDTQYF
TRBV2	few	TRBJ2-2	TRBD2	TGTGCCAGCAGGCCAGTCACTAGCGCCGGGGAGCTGTTTTTT	CASRPVTSAGELFF
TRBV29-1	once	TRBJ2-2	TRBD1	TGCAGCGTTGAGACCCAGGGGGTCACCGGGGAGCTGTTTTTT	CSVETQGVTGELFF
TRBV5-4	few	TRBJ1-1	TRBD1	TGTGCCAGCAGCTTGGGACAGGGGGTCACTGAAGCTTTCTTT	CASSLGQGVTEAFF
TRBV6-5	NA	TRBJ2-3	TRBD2	TGTGCCAGCAATCGGGCGGGGGACCCCAAGCATACGCAGTATTTT	CASNRAGDPKHTQYF
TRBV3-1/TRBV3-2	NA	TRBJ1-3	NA	TGTGCCAGCAGCCATCTGGGCCAGAGCTCTGGAAACACCATATATTTT	CASSHLGQSSGNTIYF
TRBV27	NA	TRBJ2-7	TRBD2	TGTGCCAGCAGTTTATTTGCGGGAGGAAGGGAGCAGTACTTC	CASSLFAGGREQYF
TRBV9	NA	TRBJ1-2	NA	TGTGCCAGCAGCGTAGGAGTCGGCTACACCTTC	CASSVGVGYTF
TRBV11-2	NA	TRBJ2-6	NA	TGTGCCAGCAGCTCGGTCCAGGGTCCTGGGGCCAACGTCCTGACTTTC	CASSSVQGPGANVLTF
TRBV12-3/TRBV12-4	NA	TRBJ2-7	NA	TGTGCCAGCAGTTTAGACCCAGGGACTGAGCAGTACTTC	CASSLDPGTEQYF
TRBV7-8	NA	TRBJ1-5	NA	TGTGCCAGCAGCCCCTACCCAAAACAGGGTCAGGTTCAGCCCCAGCATTTT	CASSPYPKQGQVQPQHF
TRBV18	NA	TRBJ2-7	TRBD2	TGTGCCAGCTCAGGACTAGCGGAGGGCTACGAGCAGTACTTC	CASSGLAEGYEQYF
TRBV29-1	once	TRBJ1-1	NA	TGCAGCGTTCGGGACACTGAAGCTTTCTTT	CSVRDTEAFF
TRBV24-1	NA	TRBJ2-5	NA	TGTGCCACCAGGCTCCCGAAGAGTTACCAAGAGACCCAGTACTTC	CATRLPKSYQETQYF
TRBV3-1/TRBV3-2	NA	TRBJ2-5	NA	TGTGCCAGCAGCCAAGACGCGAGGCCAGAGACCCAGTACTTC	CASSQDARPETQYF
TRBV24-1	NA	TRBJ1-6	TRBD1	TGTGCCACCAGTGATTTTGAAGGGGGCGATTCACCCCTCCACTTT	CATSDFEGGDSPLHF
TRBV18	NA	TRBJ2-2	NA	TGTGCCAGCTCACCACAACAGGAGTCCGGGGAGCTGTTTTTT	CASSPQQESGELFF
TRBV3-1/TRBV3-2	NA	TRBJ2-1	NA	TGTGCCAGCAGCCAATCACCACTAGGTAGGAATGAGCAGTTCTTC	CASSQSPLGRNEQFF
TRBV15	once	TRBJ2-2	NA	TGTGCCACCAGCAGAGATAAATACACCGGGGAGCTGTTTTTT	CATSRDKYTGELFF
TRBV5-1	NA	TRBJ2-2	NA	TGCGCCAGCAGCTTGGTACTAGGGAAGAGCGGGGAGCTGTTTTTT	CASSLVLGKSGELFF
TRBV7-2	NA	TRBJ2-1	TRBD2	TGTGCCAGCAGCGTGGTCAGCGGGAGGGCTTACAATGAGCAGTTCTTC	CASSVVSGRAYNEQFF
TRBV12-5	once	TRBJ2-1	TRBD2	TGTGCTAGTGGTCCCGCTCTAGCGGTTTTGAATGAGCAGTTCTTC	CASGPALAVLNEQFF
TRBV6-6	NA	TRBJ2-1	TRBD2	TGTGCTTTAGGACTAGCGGGATCCTACAATGAGCAGTTCTTC	CALGLAGSYNEQFF
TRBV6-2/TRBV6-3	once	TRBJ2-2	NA	TGTGCCAGCAGCTCCCCCAGGGGTAAGGGCACCGGGGAGCTGTTTTTT	CASSSPRGKGTGELFF
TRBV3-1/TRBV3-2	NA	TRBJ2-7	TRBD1	TGTGCCAGCAGCCCCCATGGGACAGTCTACGAGCAGTACTTC	CASSPHGTVYEQYF
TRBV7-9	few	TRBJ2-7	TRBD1	TGTGCCAGCAGCCCGGGACAGGGGGTTTTCTACGAGCAGTACTTC	CASSPGQGVFYEQYF
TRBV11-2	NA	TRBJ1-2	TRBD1	TGTGCCAGCAGCCACTCAAGGGACAGGGCTCATTTTAACTATGGCTACACCTTC	CASSHSRDRAHFNYGYTF
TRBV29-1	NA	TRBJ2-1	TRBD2	TGCAGCGTTTCCGGCGGCGGGAGTGGTTACAATGAGCAGTTCTTC	CSVSGGGSGYNEQFF
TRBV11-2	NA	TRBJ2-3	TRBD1	TGTGCCAGTAATCGACAGGGTACAGATACGCAGTATTTT	CASNRQGTDTQYF
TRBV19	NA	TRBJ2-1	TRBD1	TGTGCCAGTAGTATTGGACGTTGGACAGGGGATCGGGTGGAGCAGTTCTTC	CASSIGRWTGDRVEQFF